The source of this T cell receptor (beta chain) is a study of post-analysis software for immune sequencing data. Overall study context: Both relapsing-remitting and secondary progressive multiple sclerosis featured among the disease courses, as did progressive-relapsing multiple sclerosis. Study observations and caveats: Higher frequency in patients than in controls was seen for a handful of TRBV segments, with TRBV5-6, TRBV5-1 and TRBV20-1 among them.

Presence of unique molecular identifiers characterized the TCR beta cDNA libraries. Roughly 500,000 cDNA molecules were obtained from approximately 1 to 10 million T cells. TCRdb re-analysed the PCR reads in MiXCR, keeping a single row per CDR3 protein. Of around 770,000 distinct CDR3 sequences in the sample, about 45% were seen once. The CDR3 runs to 14 residues. A note on this clonotype: Its target is unknown. Germline and junction disagree at one end, which may indicate a read error.

This sequence originates from a girl aged 10-17 years with multiple sclerosis. The sequenced sample consisted of blood. V and J are TRBV12-3 or TRBV12-4 and TRBJ2-5; no firm D call. The CDR3 nucleotides read TGTGCCAGCGGTTTTTCACTGACTCAAGAGACCCAGTACTTC. Translation gives CASGFSLTQETQYF.